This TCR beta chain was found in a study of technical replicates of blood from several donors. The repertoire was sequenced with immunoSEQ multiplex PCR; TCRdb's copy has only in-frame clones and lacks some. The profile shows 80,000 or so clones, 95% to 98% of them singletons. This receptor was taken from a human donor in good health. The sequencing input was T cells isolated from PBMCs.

The CDR3 sequence: CASSPFPGLNTGEQYF. The CDR3 DNA sequence: TGTGCCAGCAGCCCCTTCCCGGGACTTAATACGGGGGAGCAGTACTTC. The rearrangement uses TRBV4-2 and TRBJ2-7; tentative D call: TRBD2 (6 bases). Germline V lookup: CDR1 LGHNA, CDR2 YNFKEQ. V was shortened by 4 bases and J by 7 bases, with 23 bases between the two germline ends. CDR3 length: 16 residues.